A single sample is the source of the 2 T cell receptor beta chains below, sequenced in a study of cytomegalovirus exposure and HLA in healthy donors. The PCR made use of 60 Vbeta and 13 Jbeta primers. TCRdb keeps only in-frame clones here, not all; method: immunoSEQ multiplex PCR. The data show 110,000 or so clones, with approximately 67% seen just once and roughly 8.7% held by the top ten. Sequencing was carried out using PBMCs. Receptor source: a man between 18 and 29 years old in good health and CMV-seropositive.

The CDR3 region is CASSAARVGGETQYF. As DNA, the CDR3 is TGTGCCAGCAGCGCCGCCCGGGTGGGGGGAGAGACCCAGTACTTC. This chain connects TRBV11-2 to TRBJ2-5, with D possibly being TRBD2 (6 bases). This CDR3 region has 15 residues. The germline gives CDR1 SGHAT, CDR2 FQNNGV. V was trimmed by 5 bases and J by 4 bases, leaving 17 bases between them.

This clone was picked up a small number of times. The chain is built from TRBV7-9 and TRBJ1-1; D may be TRBD1 (5 bases). CDR3 length: 15 residues. The germline gives CDR1 SEHNR, CDR2 FQNEAQ (reference sequence). V was pared by 3 bases and J by 1 base, with 12 bases between. This CDR3 is CASSFGQLGNTEAFF. In nucleotides, the CDR3 is TGTGCCAGCAGCTTCGGACAATTAGGGAACACTGAAGCTTTCTTT.